This TCR beta chain came from a study of low-dose radiotherapy and immunotherapy resistance in tumors. The ends were cut back, 0 bases at V and 5 bases at J, with 7 bases in the middle. The germline V gene has CDR1 ENHRY and CDR2 SYGVKD. This CDR3 region has 13 residues. Alpha- and beta-chain coverage of first-strand cDNA came from TRAV- and TRBV-specific primers. With a constant-region primer and a V-primer adapter, TCRs were subjected to around 18 PCR cycles of amplification. TCRdb re-called the reads through MiXCR, storing one row per CDR3 protein. The sample shows under 70,000 distinct CDR3 sequences, approximately 26% of them seen only once. The sample's time point: before trial treatment.

This sequence was found in a male donor with prostate cancer. The sample consisted of PBMCs, taken before treatment. The chain links TRBV10-3 to TRBJ1-2; D unresolved. The CDR3: CAISESTDYGYTF. The CDR3 coding sequence is TGTGCCATCAGTGAGTCGACGGATTATGGCTACACCTTC.